The present TCR beta chain was sequenced within a study of CD8 T cells in ankylosing spondylitis (dated by TCRdb to the late 2010s). About the investigation overall: To find TCR variants linked to disease, the study profiled T cell receptor beta repertoires in ankylosing spondylitis patients and healthy donors. Peripheral blood was sampled, and synovial fluid was also collected from ankylosing spondylitis patients. The whole study cohort included 85 to 120 healthy donors and 20 to 30 ankylosing spondylitis patients.

What the work shows at the level of the full study, not this receptor alone: Some of the motif variants had been reported before in the synovial fluid and blood of reactive arthritis patients, a finding that suggests common disease-initiation mechanisms. A TCR beta motif made up of several highly homologous amino acid variants appeared to be characteristic of blood from ankylosing spondylitis patients. A CD8+ phenotype was shown by the disease-linked clones, which were found at relatively low frequencies in peripheral blood. Significant enrichment of the disease-linked clones was reported in matched synovial fluid samples from ankylosing spondylitis patients.

As for this clonotype: Its antigen is still unknown. No much larger clone is present one base from it, and per-base qualities are unavailable.

The sequencer listed for this sample is Illumina HiSeq 2500. Quantitative 5'-RACE with molecular barcodes was the method used to prepare the TCR beta libraries. As for the original processing: Disease-linked TCR variants were identified with a new computational method built on a probabilistic model of VDJ rearrangement. Using fastp trimming at Q25 and MiXCR clonotype assembly, TCRdb reanalyzed the public sequencing data and kept in-frame beta chains. Here each entry gathers all rows of one CDR3 protein and keeps the most common genes and DNA. TCRdb's processing, not the study's, gives the V and J calls here. Present in this sample are under 450,000 distinct CDR3 sequences, around 20% of which were seen just once. The ten largest clonotypes hold roughly 14% of the sample. Sequencing was carried out using blood, either unsorted or a sorted T cell fraction (not recorded which). The TCR originated in a male donor with ankylosing spondylitis or in good health (not recorded which).

The bases are TGTGCCAGCAGCCTGCCCACGGTCGACGAGCAGTACTTC. Translated, it reads CASSLPTVDEQYF. The rearranged chain carries TRBV7-8 and TRBJ2-7; the D gene assignment is ambiguous. V drops 5 bases and J drops 5 bases, leaving 13 bases in between. From cysteine to phenylalanine, the CDR3 is 13 amino acids long. Only CDR3 DNA is held: 39 bases, read in frame from base 1. The germline V gene supplies CDR1 SGHVS and CDR2 FQNEAQ.